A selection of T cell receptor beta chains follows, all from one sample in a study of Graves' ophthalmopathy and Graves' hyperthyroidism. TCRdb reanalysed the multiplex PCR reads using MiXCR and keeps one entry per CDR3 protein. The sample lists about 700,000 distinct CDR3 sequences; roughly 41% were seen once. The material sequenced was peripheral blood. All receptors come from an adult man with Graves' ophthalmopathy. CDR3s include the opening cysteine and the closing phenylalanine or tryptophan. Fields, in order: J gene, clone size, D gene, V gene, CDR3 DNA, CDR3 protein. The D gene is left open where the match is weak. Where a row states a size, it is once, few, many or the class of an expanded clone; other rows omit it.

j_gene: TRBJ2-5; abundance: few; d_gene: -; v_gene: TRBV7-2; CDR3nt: TGTGCCAGCAGCTTAGGACCATCGACGGGAGAGACCCAGTACTTC; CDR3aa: CASSLGPSTGETQYF
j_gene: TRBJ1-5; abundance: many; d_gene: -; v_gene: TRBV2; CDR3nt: TGTGCCAGCAGTGATGTGGGGAGCAATCAGCCCCAGCATTTT; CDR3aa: CASSDVGSNQPQHF
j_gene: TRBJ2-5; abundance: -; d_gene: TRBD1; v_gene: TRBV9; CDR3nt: TGTCCCAGCAACGGAGGGACAGGGTCGGGGGAGACCCAGTACTTC; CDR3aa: CPSNGGTGSGETQYF
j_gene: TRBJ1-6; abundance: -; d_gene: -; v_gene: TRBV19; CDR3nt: TGTGCCAGTAGTCCCAGCTTTGATGATTCACCCCTCCACTTT; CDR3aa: CASSPSFDDSPLHF
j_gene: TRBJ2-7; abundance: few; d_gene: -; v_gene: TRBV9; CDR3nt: TGTGCCAGCAGCCTCCCAGGGGGGCGGAGGTACGAGCAGTACTTC; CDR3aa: CASSLPGGRRYEQYF
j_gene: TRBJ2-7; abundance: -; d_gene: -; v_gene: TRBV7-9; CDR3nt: TGTGCCAGCAGTTACATCGGGGGAGAGTACGAGCAGTACTTC; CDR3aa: CASSYIGGEYEQYF
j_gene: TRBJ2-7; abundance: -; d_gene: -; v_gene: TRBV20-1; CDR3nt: TGCAGTGCATTGACGCCGGGACGATATTACGAGCAGTACTTC; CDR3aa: CSALTPGRYYEQYF
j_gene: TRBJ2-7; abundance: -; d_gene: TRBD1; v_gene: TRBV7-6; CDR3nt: TGTGCCAGCAGTGCCCTGGCGGGACAGGGCGGCGAGCAGTACTTC; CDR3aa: CASSALAGQGGEQYF
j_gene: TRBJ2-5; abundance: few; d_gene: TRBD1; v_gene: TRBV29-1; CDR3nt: TGCAGCAGTGAAGAGCGACAGGGCGGGTACTTC; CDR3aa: CSSEERQGGYF
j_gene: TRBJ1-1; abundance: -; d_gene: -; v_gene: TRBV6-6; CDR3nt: TGTGCCAGCAGTTACTCGAGGGTGCCGGGAAACACTGAAGCTTTCTTT; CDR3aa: CASSYSRVPGNTEAFF
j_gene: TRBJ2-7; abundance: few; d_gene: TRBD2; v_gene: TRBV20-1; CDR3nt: TGCAGTGCTAGGGACGAACTAGCGGATCTCGCCTACGAGCAGTACTTC; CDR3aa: CSARDELADLAYEQYF
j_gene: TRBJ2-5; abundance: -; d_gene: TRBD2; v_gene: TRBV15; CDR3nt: TGTGGAAAAACGGGACTAGCGGGAGAGACCCAGTACTTC; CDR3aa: CGKTGLAGETQYF
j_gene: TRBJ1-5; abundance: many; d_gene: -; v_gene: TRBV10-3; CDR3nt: TGTGCCATCAGTAAGGAGAAAGATCAGCCCCAGCATTTT; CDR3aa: CAISKEKDQPQHF
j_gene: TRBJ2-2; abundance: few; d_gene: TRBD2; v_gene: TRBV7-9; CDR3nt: TGTGCCAGCAGCCCAGGGACTAGCGGGAGGTATACCGGGGAGCTGTTTTTT; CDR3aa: CASSPGTSGRYTGELFF
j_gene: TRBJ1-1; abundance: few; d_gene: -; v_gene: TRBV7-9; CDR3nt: TGTGCCAGCAGCTTAATTCGGGGACGGGACACTGAAGCTTTCTTT; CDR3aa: CASSLIRGRDTEAFF
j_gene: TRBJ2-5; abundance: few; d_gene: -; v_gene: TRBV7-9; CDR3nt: TGTGCCAGCAGCTCACCGCAGACTCTTAGGAAGGAGACCCAGTACTTC; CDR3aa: CASSSPQTLRKETQYF
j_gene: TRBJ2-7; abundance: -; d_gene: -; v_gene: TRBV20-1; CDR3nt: TGCAGTGCTTCCCGTGCTAGCGCAGGGAGCTACGAGCAGTACTTC; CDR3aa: CSASRASAGSYEQYF
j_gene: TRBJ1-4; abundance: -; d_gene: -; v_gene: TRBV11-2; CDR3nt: TGTGCCAGCTCACCGGGCAGGCTTGCTAATGAAAAACTGTTTTTT; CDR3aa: CASSPGRLANEKLFF
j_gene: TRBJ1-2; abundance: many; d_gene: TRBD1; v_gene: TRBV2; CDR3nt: TGTGCCAGCCTAGACAGGGTGGATGGCTACACCTTC; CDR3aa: CASLDRVDGYTF
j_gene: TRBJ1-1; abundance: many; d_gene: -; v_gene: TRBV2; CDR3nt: TGTGCCAGCAGCGGTAGGTGGGACACTGAAGCTTTCTTT; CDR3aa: CASSGRWDTEAFF
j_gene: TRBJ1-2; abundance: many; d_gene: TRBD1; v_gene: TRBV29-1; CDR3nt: TGCAGCGTTGAGGGGGACAGGGGGAGCGGCTATGGCTACACCTTC; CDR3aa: CSVEGDRGSGYGYTF
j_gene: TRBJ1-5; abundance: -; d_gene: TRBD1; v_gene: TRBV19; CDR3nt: TGTGCCGCCTCCGAAGGACAGGGGGCTTTGGGCAATCAGCCCCAGCATTTT; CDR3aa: CAASEGQGALGNQPQHF
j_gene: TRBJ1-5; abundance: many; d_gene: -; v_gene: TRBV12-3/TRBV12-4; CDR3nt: TGTGCCAGCAGTTCCGGGACAACAAATCAGCCCCAGCATTTT; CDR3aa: CASSSGTTNQPQHF
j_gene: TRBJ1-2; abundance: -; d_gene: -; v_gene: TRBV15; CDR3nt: TGTGCCACGTACCGGGGAGCCTATGGCTACACCTTC; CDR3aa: CATYRGAYGYTF
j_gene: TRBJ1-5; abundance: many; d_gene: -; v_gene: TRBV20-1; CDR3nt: TGCAGTGCTAGTGCAGCATATAGCAATCAGCCCCAGCATTTT; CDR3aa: CSASAAYSNQPQHF
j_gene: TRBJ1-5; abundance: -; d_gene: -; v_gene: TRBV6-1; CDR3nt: TGTGCCAGCGGGCAGGCAACCGATCAGCCCCAGCATTTT; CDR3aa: CASGQATDQPQHF
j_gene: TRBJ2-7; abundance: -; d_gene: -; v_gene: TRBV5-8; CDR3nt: TGTGCCAGCAGCCAGTCGGCAGGCAACGAGCAGTACTTC; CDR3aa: CASSQSAGNEQYF
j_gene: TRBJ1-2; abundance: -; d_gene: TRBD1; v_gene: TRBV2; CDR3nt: TGTGCCAGCAGCCTCGACAGGGAGGGCTACACCTTC; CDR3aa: CASSLDREGYTF
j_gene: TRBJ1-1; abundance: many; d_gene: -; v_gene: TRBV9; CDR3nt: TGTGCCAGCAGCGTAGCTACGGTTGGCACTGAAGCTTTCTTT; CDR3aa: CASSVATVGTEAFF
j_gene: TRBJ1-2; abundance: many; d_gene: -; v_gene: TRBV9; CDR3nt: TGTGCCAGCAGCGTTATGACAGGAGAGTATGGCTACACCTTC; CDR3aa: CASSVMTGEYGYTF
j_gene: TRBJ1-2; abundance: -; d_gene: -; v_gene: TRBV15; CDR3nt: TGTGCCACCAGCGACACGACAGGCTACACCTTC; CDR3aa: CATSDTTGYTF
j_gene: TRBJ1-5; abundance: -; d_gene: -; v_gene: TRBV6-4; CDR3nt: TGTGCCAGCAGTCCCCGGGCGGGCAATCAGCCCCAGCATTTT; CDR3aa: CASSPRAGNQPQHF
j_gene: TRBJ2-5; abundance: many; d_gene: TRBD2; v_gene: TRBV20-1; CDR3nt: TGCAGTGCTAGAGTGTCTAGCGGGAGTCGGGAGACCCAGTACTTC; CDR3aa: CSARVSSGSRETQYF
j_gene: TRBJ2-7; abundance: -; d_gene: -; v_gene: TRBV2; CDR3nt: TGTGCCAGCAAAGGGGAGAGGCAGTACTTC; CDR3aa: CASKGERQYF
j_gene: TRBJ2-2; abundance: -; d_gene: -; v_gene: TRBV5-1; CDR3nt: TGCGCCAGCAGCCAAGTACAGTACACCGGGGAGCTGTTTTTT; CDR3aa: CASSQVQYTGELFF
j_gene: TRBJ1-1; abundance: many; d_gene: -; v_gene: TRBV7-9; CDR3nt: TGTGCCAGCAGCTCAATCGGGAAGACTGAAGCTTTCTTT; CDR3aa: CASSSIGKTEAFF
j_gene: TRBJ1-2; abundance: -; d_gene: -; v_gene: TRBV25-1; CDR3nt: TGTGCCAGCAGTTTAGGGACATTCGGGAACTATGGCTACACCTTC; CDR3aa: CASSLGTFGNYGYTF
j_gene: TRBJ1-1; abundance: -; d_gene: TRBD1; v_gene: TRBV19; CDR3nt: TGTGCCAGTAGTATCGGTGGACAGGTCATCGTAAGCACTGAAGCTTTCTTT; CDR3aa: CASSIGGQVIVSTEAFF
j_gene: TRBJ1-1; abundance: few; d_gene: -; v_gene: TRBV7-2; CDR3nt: TGTGCCAGCAGCCATCGTGGGGCGGGGAACACTGAAGCTTTCTTT; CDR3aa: CASSHRGAGNTEAFF
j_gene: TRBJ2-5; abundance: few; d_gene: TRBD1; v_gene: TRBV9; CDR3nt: TGTGCCAGCAGCGCCGACAGACAGGGTTTCGGGACCCAGTACTTC; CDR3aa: CASSADRQGFGTQYF
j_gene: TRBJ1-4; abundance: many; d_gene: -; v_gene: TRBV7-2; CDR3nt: TGTGCCAGCAGCTTAGATTCAGCGAGGGTTGAAAAACTGTTTTTT; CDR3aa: CASSLDSARVEKLFF
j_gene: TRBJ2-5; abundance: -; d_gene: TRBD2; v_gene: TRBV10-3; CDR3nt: TGTGCCATCAGTGCCCCTAGCGGGGGGGGTGGTTTACAAGAGACCCAGTACTTC; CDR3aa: CAISAPSGGGGLQETQYF
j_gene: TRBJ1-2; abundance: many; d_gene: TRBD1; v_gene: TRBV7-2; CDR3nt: TGTGCCAGCAGCCAGTCCTCCTGGGACAGCTATGGCTACACCTTC; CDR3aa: CASSQSSWDSYGYTF
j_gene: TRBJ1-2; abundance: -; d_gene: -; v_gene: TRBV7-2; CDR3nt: TGTGCCAGCAGCACGACACAGGGCTGGGGCGGCTACACCTTC; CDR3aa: CASSTTQGWGGYTF
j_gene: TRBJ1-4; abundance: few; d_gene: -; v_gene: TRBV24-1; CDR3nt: TGTGCCACCAGTGATTTTAAGATCTTGAGGGATGATTGCGGATCTAATGAAAAACTGTTTTTT; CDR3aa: CATSDFKILRDDCGSNEKLFF
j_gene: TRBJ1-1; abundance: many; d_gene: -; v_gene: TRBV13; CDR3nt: TGTGCCAGCAGCTTAGTAGATAGGGAAGCTTTCTTT; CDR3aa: CASSLVDREAFF
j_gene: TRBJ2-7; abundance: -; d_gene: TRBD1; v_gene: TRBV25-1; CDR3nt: TGTGCCAGCAGTGAAGACAGGACAGGGGATTACGAGCAGTACTTC; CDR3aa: CASSEDRTGDYEQYF
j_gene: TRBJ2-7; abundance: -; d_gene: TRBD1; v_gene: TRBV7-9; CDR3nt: TGTGCCAGCAGCTCCAGGACAGGGGATATGTACGAGCAGTACTTC; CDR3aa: CASSSRTGDMYEQYF
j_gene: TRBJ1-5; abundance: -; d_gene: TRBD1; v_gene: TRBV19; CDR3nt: TGTGCCAGTAGTACTCACAGGGGGCCATCTGGCAATCAGCCCCAGCATTTT; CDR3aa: CASSTHRGPSGNQPQHF
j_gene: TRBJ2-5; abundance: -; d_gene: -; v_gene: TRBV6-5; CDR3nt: TGTGCCAGCAGTTACGTCGGACTGGAGGGCGAGACCCAGTACTTC; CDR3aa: CASSYVGLEGETQYF
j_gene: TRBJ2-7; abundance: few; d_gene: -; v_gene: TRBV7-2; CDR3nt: TGTGCCAGCAGTTACCGGACAGCGGACGAGCAGTACTTC; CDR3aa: CASSYRTADEQYF
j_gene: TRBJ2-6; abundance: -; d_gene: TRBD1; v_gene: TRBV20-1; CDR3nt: TGCAGTGCCCCCCGCGGAACGCTCAGGGGGCAAAGGACTGGGGCCAACGTCCTGACTTTC; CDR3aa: CSAPRGTLRGQRTGANVLTF
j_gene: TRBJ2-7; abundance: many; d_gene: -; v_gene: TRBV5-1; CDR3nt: TGCGCCAGCAGCTTGGTCGCAGGGTCGGGCGAGCAGTACTTC; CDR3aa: CASSLVAGSGEQYF